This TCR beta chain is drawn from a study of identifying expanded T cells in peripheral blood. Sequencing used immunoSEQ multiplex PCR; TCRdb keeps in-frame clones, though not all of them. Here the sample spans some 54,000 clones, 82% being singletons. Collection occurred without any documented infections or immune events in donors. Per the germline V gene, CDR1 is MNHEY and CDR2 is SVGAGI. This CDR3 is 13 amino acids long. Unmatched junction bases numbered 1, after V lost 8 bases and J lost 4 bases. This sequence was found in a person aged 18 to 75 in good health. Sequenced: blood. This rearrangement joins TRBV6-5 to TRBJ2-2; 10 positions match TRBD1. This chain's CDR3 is CASGQGGTGELFF. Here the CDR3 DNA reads TGTGCCAGCGGACAGGGGGGCACCGGGGAGCTGTTTTTT.